These 20 T cell receptor beta chains were all obtained from the same sample, sequenced in a study of shared clonotypes between healthy human individuals. Measured with immunoSEQ multiplex PCR; TCRdb has only the in-frame clones, and not every one. Of 2 million to 2.5 million clones detected, around 95% appear once; the ten largest clones hold around 0.13%. Input material: naive CD4+ T cells sorted from blood. Specified subset: CD45RA+ positively selected. The receptors stem from a young man in good health.

The V gene is TRBV9, the J gene TRBJ2-7; D gene unclear. The CDR3 spans 13 residues. V was clipped by 0 bases and J by 2 bases, with 6 bases between them. Germline CDR1 reads SGDLS; CDR2 reads YYNGEE. CDR3 loop: CASSVGITYEQYF. For the CDR3, the DNA is TGTGCCAGCAGCGTAGGGATAACCTACGAGCAGTACTTC.

The V gene is TRBV9, the J gene TRBJ2-5, with D uncertain. Per germline, CDR1 SGDLS and CDR2 YYNGEE. This CDR3 comprises 11 residues. The germline V and J ends were trimmed by 1 base and 5 bases, with 3 bases remaining between them. The CDR3, as DNA: TGTGCCAGCAGCGTATACGAGACCCAGTACTTC. This codes for CASSVYETQYF.

The V call is TRBV29-1, the J call TRBJ1-1, with D perhaps matching TRBD1 (5 bases). This CDR3 is built from 16 residues. Germline V gene sequence: CDR1 SQVTM, CDR2 ANQGSEA. V dropped 2 bases and J dropped 3 bases, with 19 bases sitting between them. CDR3 nucleotide sequence: TGCAGCGTTGAAAAGAGGGGACGGCCGAGGGACACTGAAGCTTTCTTT. Its protein product is CSVEKRGRPRDTEAFF.

The J gene is TRBJ2-2, the V gene TRBV11-2; 7 nucleotides line up with TRBD2. The germline gives CDR1 SGHAT, CDR2 FQNNGV. The CDR3 length is 14 residues. J gave up 3 bases and V 5 bases, and 3 bases lay outside the gene matches. CDR3 DNA: TGTGCCAGCAGCCACCGGGGGGACACCGGGGAGCTGTTTTTT. Its protein is CASSHRGDTGELFF.

This clone was recorded only once. The chain combines TRBV5-6 with TRBJ2-7; 8 bases fit TRBD1. V lost 3 bases to trimming and J lost 4 bases; unmatched junction nucleotides: 6. Germline V gives CDR1 SGHDT, CDR2 YYEEEE. The CDR3 consists of 14 residues. This chain's CDR3 is CASSSERQGYEQYF. CDR3 in DNA: TGTGCCAGCAGCTCGGAGAGACAGGGGTACGAGCAGTACTTC.

The chain uses TRBV6-1 and TRBJ2-1; 7 bases agree with TRBD2. CDR3 size: 14 residues. J lost 0 bases, V lost 6 bases, and 2 bases had no gene match. CDR1 is MNHNS and CDR2 is SASEGT in the germline V gene. The CDR3 coding sequence is TGTGCCAGCAGGCGGGGGTCCTCCTACAATGAGCAGTTCTTC. It codes for CASRRGSSYNEQFF.

A single count supports this clone. V gene TRBV5-1 combines with J gene TRBJ2-3; no reliable D call. This CDR3 spans 14 amino acids. The germline V gene has CDR1 SGHRS and CDR2 YFSETQ. V lost 4 bases to trimming and J lost 4 bases, with 13 bases between them. The CDR3 DNA is TGCGCCAGCAGCGTTAATTCTCCTTCAGATACGCAGTATTTT. Translation gives CASSVNSPSDTQYF.

The rearrangement uses TRBV10-3 and TRBJ2-5; TRBD2 matches at 10 bases. The junction had 8 bases not matched to a gene; V was cut back by 11 bases and J by 5 bases. This CDR3 has 13 residues. Germline loops: CDR1 ENHRY, CDR2 SYGVKD. The CDR3 DNA sequence: TGTGCCTCAAGCGGGGGGGCCGGGGAGACCCAGTACTTC. Amino acid sequence: CASSGGAGETQYF.

The chain employs TRBV5-1 and TRBJ2-1; 10 bases map to TRBD2. Unmatched junction bases numbered 8, after V lost 4 bases and J lost 10 bases. Germline CDR1 is SGHRS and CDR2 is YFSETQ. The CDR3 runs 14 residues. The CDR3 reads CASSPSGGAGEQFF. The CDR3 DNA is TGCGCCAGCAGCCCAAGCGGGGGGGCCGGAGAGCAGTTCTTC.

The chain is built from TRBV4-1 and TRBJ1-2; 7 bases line up with TRBD1. Germline V lookup: CDR1 MGHRA, CDR2 YSYEKL. V trimming: 4 bases; J trimming: 4 bases; junction bases outside the gene matches: 9. The CDR3 has 15 residues. The CDR3, as DNA: TGCGCCAGCAGCCCAAGACAGGGAGGGGGCTATGGCTACACCTTC. Translating gives CASSPRQGGGYGYTF.

The chain joins TRBV19 to TRBJ2-7, with D perhaps assigned TRBD1 or TRBD2 (5 bases each). From germline, CDR1 is LNHDA and CDR2 SQIVND (reference sequence). Trimming removed 1 base from V and 7 bases from J, with 11 bases in between. The CDR3 is 13 residues long. The CDR3 loop reads CASSIGSGREQYF. CDR3 nucleotides: TGTGCCAGTAGTATAGGTTCGGGGCGAGAGCAGTACTTC.

This chain's CDR3 is CASSFRDRDSEQYF. Written as DNA, the CDR3 is TGTGCCAGCAGCTTCCGGGACAGGGACAGCGAGCAGTACTTC. The chain employs TRBV5-4 and TRBJ2-7, with TRBD1 matching over 9 bases. V lost 2 bases and J lost 6; bases outside the gene matches: 6. This CDR3 region has 14 residues. Germline assignment: CDR1 SGHNT and CDR2 YYREEE (reference sequence).

The chain joins TRBV18 to TRBJ1-3, with D unresolved. This CDR3 contains 16 residues. Trimming shortened V by 3 bases and J by 7 bases, and 19 bases separated the two germline ends. CDR1 KGHSH and CDR2 LQKENI come from the germline V gene. The CDR3 nucleotides read TGTGCCAGCTCACCTACTCGGGTCTCGAATCAGAACACCATATATTTT. It encodes CASSPTRVSNQNTIYF. Variable domain in full (rest from reference TRBV18 and TRBJ1-3): NAGVMQNPRHLVRRRGQEARLRCSPMKGHSHVYWYRQLPEEGLKFMVYLQKENIIDESGMPKERFSAEFPKEGPSILRIQQVVRGDSAAYFCASSPTRVSNQNTIYFGEGSWLTVV.

Only one count was recorded for this clone. The chain carries TRBV6-5 and TRBJ1-2; possible D gene TRBD1, 5 bases. This CDR3 comprises 13 residues. CDR1 is MNHEY and CDR2 is SVGAGI in the germline V gene. Trimming cost V 2 bases and J 6 bases, with 10 bases left between them. CDR3 coding DNA: TGTGCCAGCAGTTACCTCCCAGGGAATGGCTACACCTTC. Translation gives CASSYLPGNGYTF.

The rearrangement uses TRBV6-1 and TRBJ1-1; no firm D call. Germline lookup yields CDR1 MNHNS and CDR2 SASEGT. The CDR3 sequence is 12 residues long. The ends were cut back, 4 bases at V and 7 bases at J, with 10 bases in the middle. The CDR3 bases are TGTGCCAGCAGTGTTCACGGTTATGAAGCTTTCTTT. Translation gives CASSVHGYEAFF.

The gene calls are TRBV2 and TRBJ1-4, with 8 bases that match TRBD1. V lost 4 bases, J lost 0 bases, and 4 bases stayed unmatched. Germline assignment: CDR1 SNHLY and CDR2 FYNNEI. The CDR3 is made up of 16 amino acids. Written as DNA, the CDR3 is TGTGCCAGCAGTGTGACAGGGGATGCAACTAATGAAAAACTGTTTTTT. Translated, it gives CASSVTGDATNEKLFF.

V and J are TRBV7-9 and TRBJ2-5, with TRBD1 identical over 7 bases. Germline assignment: CDR1 SEHNR and CDR2 FQNEAQ (reference sequence). V lost 5 bases and J lost 1; bases outside the gene matches: 7. The CDR3 is 15 residues long. CDR3 region: CASSAQTGIQETQYF. In DNA form, the CDR3 reads TGTGCCAGCAGCGCCCAGACAGGGATCCAAGAGACCCAGTACTTC.

The rearrangement joins TRBV10-3 to TRBJ2-3, with D hard to call. V was pared by 3 bases and J by 3 bases, with 10 bases between. The CDR3 totals 14 residues. Germline V gene data show CDR1 as ENHRY and CDR2 as SYGVKD. CDR3 amino acids: CAISETHGTDTQYF. The DNA of the CDR3 is TGTGCCATCAGTGAAACCCACGGGACAGATACGCAGTATTTT.

V usage is TRBV28 and J usage is TRBJ1-2, with D possibly being TRBD1 (6 bases). From germline, CDR1 is MDHEN and CDR2 SYDVKM. CDR3 size: 14 residues. Trimming took off 7 bases at V and 4 bases at J, with 16 bases between the two ends. CDR3 amino acids: CASNRDNNLYGYTF. CDR3 DNA: TGTGCCAGCAACCGGGACAACAACCTCTATGGCTACACCTTC.

DNA of the CDR3: TGTGCCAGCAGTCGGGACAGGGGAACCTCTGAAGCTTTCTTT. It is translated as CASSRDRGTSEAFF. This sequence joins TRBV2 and TRBJ1-1; 10 nucleotides match TRBD1. The junction had 6 bases not matched to a gene; V was cut back by 5 bases and J by 6 bases. The CDR3 consists of 14 residues. CDR1 SNHLY and CDR2 FYNNEI come from the germline V gene.